The clone carrying this TCR beta chain was seen repeatedly, ten times or more. What it binds is not known. Sequencing used immunoSEQ multiplex PCR; TCRdb keeps in-frame clones, though not all of them. Recorded here are about 15,000 clones, with no singletons, and the ten leading clones hold roughly 23%. CDR3 length equals 15 residues. The germline V and J ends were trimmed by 2 bases and 5 bases, with 13 bases remaining between them. Germline V gene lookup returns CDR1 SGHTA and CDR2 FQGTGA. The data were obtained in a study of T cells after posttransplantation cyclophosphamide. A marrow graft followed busulfan-fludarabine conditioning, with cyclophosphamide on days +3 and +4. Study-level points and caveats: Blood and skin or GI T cell repertoires showed limited TRB overlap. TRB clonality was highly associated with recipient CMV seropositivity and reactivation. Later post-transplant blood repertoires were often dominated by donor CD8+ memory clones.

The starting material was PBMCs, obtained about 1,000 days after allogeneic stem cell transplant with posttransplant cyclophosphamide. The J gene is TRBJ2-1, the V gene TRBV7-3; the D gene is possibly TRBD2 (5 bases). This TCR was sampled from a female patient aged 40-50 years who received an allogeneic stem cell transplant from a related donor, was CMV-positive, and had no GVHD. Some T cells may be provided by the graft donor. CDR3 bases: TGTGCCAGCAGCTTATCTCGGGCGGGCAACAATGAGCAGTTCTTC. Protein sequence: CASSLSRAGNNEQFF.